The 14 T cell receptor beta chains below all came from one sample that was sequenced in a study of shared clonotypes between healthy human individuals. Assay: immunoSEQ multiplex PCR; the TCRdb copy retains only in-frame clones and omits some. The sample records approximately 640,000 clones, 55% to 75% being singletons. Source material: memory CD4+ T cells sorted from blood. Subset given: CD45RA-negative fraction. These receptors all stem from a woman aged 25 to 39 in good health.

With regard to this clone: The same CDR3 can be traced to other DNA sequences in this sample. The chain is built from TRBV11-2 and TRBJ2-1; D might be TRBD2 (6 bases). Germline assignment: CDR1 SGHAT and CDR2 FQNNGV. V was pared by 3 bases and J by 9 bases, with 6 bases between. This CDR3 has 11 amino acids. The CDR3 region has the DNA TGTGCCAGCAGCTTGGGGGGTGAGCAGTTCTTC. Its protein is CASSLGGEQFF.

Comments on this clone: A much larger clone differs from this one at a single base, so this may be a read error. The chain recombines TRBV15 with TRBJ2-1, with D possibly being TRBD1 or TRBD2 (5 bases each). The CDR3 has 13 amino acids. V gave up 1 base and J gave up 6 bases, with 7 bases separating them. Germline CDR1 is LNHNV and CDR2 is YYDKDF (reference sequence). The CDR3 DNA reads as TGTGCCACCAGCAGAGGGGACCTCAATGAGCAGTTCTTC. Translated: CATSRGDLNEQFF.

This chain joins TRBV9 and TRBJ2-3; TRBD1 might be the D (6 bases). The CDR3 has 13 residues. V shed 3 bases and J shed 4 bases, with 9 bases lying between them. CDR1 and CDR2 from the germline V gene are SGDLS and YYNGEE. CDR3 amino acids: CASSGGPPDTQYF. The CDR3 coding sequence is TGTGCCAGCAGCGGGGGGCCCCCAGATACGCAGTATTTT.

The genes are TRBV29-1 and TRBJ2-7; D uncertain. The CDR3 sequence is 12 residues long. Germline V gene lookup returns CDR1 SQVTM and CDR2 ANQGSEA. Trimming removed 4 bases from V and 1 base from J, with 8 bases in between. In DNA, the CDR3 is TGCAGCGTTGCCCAGGATTCCTACGAGCAGTACTTC. Protein sequence: CSVAQDSYEQYF.

This clone was counted only a few times. The chain links TRBV4-1 to TRBJ2-1, with 9 bases fitting TRBD2. The CDR3 runs 18 residues. Germline trimming cut 2 bases from V and 1 base from J; bases unmatched to any gene: 9. Germline CDR1 MGHRA, CDR2 YSYEKL. This chain's CDR3 is CASSQTEVAGDSYNEQFF. The CDR3 coding sequence is TGCGCCAGCAGCCAAACAGAGGTAGCGGGAGATTCCTACAATGAGCAGTTCTTC.

The V and J genes are TRBV27 and TRBJ2-7, with unresolved D. This CDR3 contains 14 residues. V dropped 2 bases and J dropped 4 bases, with 12 bases sitting between them. Per germline, CDR1 MNHEY and CDR2 SMNVEV (reference sequence). For the CDR3, the DNA is TGTGCCAGCAGTTTAAGGAGAACTGAATACGAGCAGTACTTC. Its translation is CASSLRRTEYEQYF.

The chain links TRBV29-1 to TRBJ2-5; 7 positions agree with TRBD2. Trimming cost V 7 bases and J 2 bases; bases outside gene matches: 10. Germline lookup yields CDR1 SQVTM and CDR2 ANQGSEA. The CDR3 sequence is 14 residues long. In nucleotides, the CDR3 is TGCAGCGGATCCACTAGCGCCTCACAAGAGACCCAGTACTTC. Translating it yields CSGSTSASQETQYF.

The rearrangement links TRBV28 to TRBJ1-3; 7 bases fit TRBD1. CDR1 and CDR2 (germline): MDHEN, SYDVKM. There are 16 residues in the CDR3. Unmatched junction bases numbered 9, after V lost 4 bases and J lost 3 bases. CDR3 coding DNA: TGTGCCAGCAGTTCCACAGGGGTCTCTAGTGGAAACACCATATATTTT. As protein: CASSSTGVSSGNTIYF.

The chain couples TRBV20-1 to TRBJ2-1; D is uncertain. V lost 6 bases and J lost 13, with 16 bases in between. The length of the CDR3 is 11 residues. Germline-derived CDR1 and CDR2 are DFQATT and SNEGSKA (reference sequence). The CDR3 DNA sequence: TGCAGTGCCCCCGATAGGACCTATCAGTTCTTC. This encodes CSAPDRTYQFF.

The V call is TRBV7-6, the J call TRBJ2-5, with TRBD1 as a possible D gene (6 bases). The length of the CDR3 is 15 residues. V was cut by 0 bases and J by 1 base, with 9 bases left in between. Germline values: CDR1 SGHVS, CDR2 FNYEAQ. CDR3 in DNA: TGTGCCAGCAGCTTAGCGTGGGGGCCCCAAGAGACCCAGTACTTC. This gives the protein CASSLAWGPQETQYF.

The chain couples TRBV30 to TRBJ1-2; D gene unclear. This CDR3 has 13 amino acids. With 2 bases removed from V and 4 bases from J, the gap between germline ends came to 11 bases. Germline V CDR1 and CDR2: GTSNPN, SVGIG (reference sequence). The CDR3 DNA reads as TGTGCCTGGAGTACTTCCCGGGGCTATGGCTACACCTTC. Its protein product is CAWSTSRGYGYTF.

The chain has TRBV5-4 and TRBJ2-7; no clear D. Germline CDR1 is SGHNT and CDR2 is YYREEE (reference sequence). Trimming took off 2 bases at V and 6 bases at J, with 12 bases between the two ends. This CDR3 is 13 amino acids long. CDR3 sequence reads: CASSFSLVGEQYF. The DNA of the CDR3 is TGTGCCAGCAGCTTTTCGCTGGTCGGCGAGCAGTACTTC.

This clone has just a few counts. J is TRBJ2-1 and V is TRBV7-3; D not resolved. Trimming removed 5 bases at V and 3 bases at J, with 8 bases between. This CDR3 comprises 13 residues. The V gene's germline CDR1 is SGHTA and CDR2 FQGTGA. The CDR3: CASSSQVYNEQFF. For the CDR3, the DNA is TGTGCCAGCAGCAGTCAGGTCTACAATGAGCAGTTCTTC.

J is TRBJ1-1 and V is TRBV6-6; TRBD1 agrees at 7 bases. CDR1 MNHNY and CDR2 SVGAGI come from the germline V gene (reference sequence). The junction had 7 bases not matched to a gene; V was cut back by 5 bases and J by 7 bases. The length of the CDR3 is 13 residues. Written as DNA, the CDR3 is TGTGCCAGCAGTCCACAGGGACAGCTTGAAGCTTTCTTT. Protein product: CASSPQGQLEAFF.